This T cell receptor beta chain came from a study of T-cell memory formation after mild COVID-19. Across the whole study: Clusters were largely donor specific.

Overall study results and limits: CD4+ contracting clones were found mainly in CM and EM, and CD8+ ones in EMRA. Whether day 37 second-wave clones are SARS-CoV-2-specific was not confirmed.

Constant-segment primers served in 5'RACE that generated TCR alpha and TCR beta cDNA libraries bearing sample barcodes and UMIs. In TCRdb, the 5' RACE reads were re-called with MiXCR into one record per CDR3 protein. The table includes under 350,000 distinct CDR3 sequences, roughly 17% detected once. This clonotype was observed many times. No antigen is known for it. The V gene lost 2 bases and the J gene lost 8 bases, with 19 bases spanning the gap. The CDR3 loop spans 16 amino acids. Germline CDR1 LNHNV, CDR2 YYDKDF (reference sequence). The source is a man younger than 30 who had mild COVID-19 (a few samples of this study predate the infection). Cell type and time point are not known. The rearrangement joins TRBV15 to TRBJ2-1; possibly TRBD1 or TRBD2 for D (5 bases each). Sequences were obtained from PBMCs or a T cell subset sorted from them (not recorded which). The CDR3 region is CATSRSGLASSYEQFF. The CDR3 DNA is TGTGCCACCAGCAGATCGGGGCTAGCCTCCTCGTATGAGCAGTTCTTC.